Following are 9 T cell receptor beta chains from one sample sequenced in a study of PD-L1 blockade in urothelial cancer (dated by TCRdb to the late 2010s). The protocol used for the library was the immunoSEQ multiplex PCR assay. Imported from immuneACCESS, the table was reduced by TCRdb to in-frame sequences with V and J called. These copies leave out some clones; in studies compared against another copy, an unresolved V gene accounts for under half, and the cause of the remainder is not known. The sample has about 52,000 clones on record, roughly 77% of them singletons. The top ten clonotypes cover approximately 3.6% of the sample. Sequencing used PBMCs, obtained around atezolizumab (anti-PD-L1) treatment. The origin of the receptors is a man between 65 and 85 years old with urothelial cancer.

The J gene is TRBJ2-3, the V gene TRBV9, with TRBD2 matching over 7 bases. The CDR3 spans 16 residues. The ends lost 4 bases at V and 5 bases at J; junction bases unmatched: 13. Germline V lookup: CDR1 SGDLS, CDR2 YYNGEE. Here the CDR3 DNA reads TGTGCCAGCAGCCCCCTTGGGGGAGGGTTTGGAGATACGCAGTATTTT. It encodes CASSPLGGGFGDTQYF.

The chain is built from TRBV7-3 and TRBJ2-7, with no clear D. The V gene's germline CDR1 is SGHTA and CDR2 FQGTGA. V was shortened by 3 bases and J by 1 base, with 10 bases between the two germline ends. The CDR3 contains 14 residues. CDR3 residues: CASSFTGSSYEQYF. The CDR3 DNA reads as TGTGCCAGCAGCTTTACGGGTAGTTCCTACGAGCAGTACTTC. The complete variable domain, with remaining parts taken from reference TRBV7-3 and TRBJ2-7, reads GAGVSQTPSNKVTEKGKYVELRCDPISGHTALYWYRQSLGQGPEFLIYFQGTGAADDSGLPNDRFFAVRPEGSVSTLKIQRTERGDSAVYLCASSFTGSSYEQYFGPGTRLTVT.

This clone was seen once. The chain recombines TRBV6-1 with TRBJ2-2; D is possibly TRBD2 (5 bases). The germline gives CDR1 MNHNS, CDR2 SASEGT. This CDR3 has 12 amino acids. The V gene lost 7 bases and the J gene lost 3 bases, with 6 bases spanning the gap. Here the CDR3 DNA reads TGTGCCAGCACGAGGGACACCGGGGAGCTGTTTTTT. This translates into CASTRDTGELFF.

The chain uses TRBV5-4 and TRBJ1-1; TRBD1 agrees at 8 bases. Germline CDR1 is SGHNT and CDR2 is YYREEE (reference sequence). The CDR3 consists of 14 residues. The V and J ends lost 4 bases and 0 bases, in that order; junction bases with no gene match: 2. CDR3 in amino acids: CASSRDRLNTEAFF. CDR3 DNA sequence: TGTGCCAGCAGCAGGGACAGGCTGAACACTGAAGCTTTCTTT. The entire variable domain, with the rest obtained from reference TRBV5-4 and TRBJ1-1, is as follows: ETGVTQSPTHLIKTRGQQVTLRCSSQSGHNTVSWYQQALGQGPQFIFQYYREEENGRGNFPPRFSGLQFPNYSSELNVNALELDDSALYLCASSRDRLNTEAFFGQGTRLTVV.

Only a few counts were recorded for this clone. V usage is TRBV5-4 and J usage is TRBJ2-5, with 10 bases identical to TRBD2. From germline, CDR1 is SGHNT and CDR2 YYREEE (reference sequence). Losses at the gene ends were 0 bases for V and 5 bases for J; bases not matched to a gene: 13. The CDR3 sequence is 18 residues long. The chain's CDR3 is CASSLGVAPSGRGETQYF. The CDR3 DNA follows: TGTGCCAGCAGCTTGGGAGTGGCCCCTAGCGGGAGAGGGGAGACCCAGTACTTC.

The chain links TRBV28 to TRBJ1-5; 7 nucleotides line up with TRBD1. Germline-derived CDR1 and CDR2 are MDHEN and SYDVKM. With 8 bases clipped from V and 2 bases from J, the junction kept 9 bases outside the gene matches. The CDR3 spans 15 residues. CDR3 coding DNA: TGTGCCAGCTCATTTCACAGGGGTGGCAATCAGCCCCAGCATTTT. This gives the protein CASSFHRGGNQPQHF. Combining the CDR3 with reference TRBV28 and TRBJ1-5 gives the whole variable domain DVKVTQSSRYLVKRTGEKVFLECVQDMDHENMFWYRQDPGLGLRLIYFSYDVKMKEKGDIPEGYSVSREKKERFSLILESASTNQTSMYLCASSFHRGGNQPQHFGDGTRLSIL.

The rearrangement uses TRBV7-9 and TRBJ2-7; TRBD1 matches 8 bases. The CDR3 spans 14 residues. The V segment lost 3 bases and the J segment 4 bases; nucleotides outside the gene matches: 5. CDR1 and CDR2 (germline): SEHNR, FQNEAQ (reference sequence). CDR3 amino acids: CASSLTGEGYEQYF. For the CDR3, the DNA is TGTGCCAGCAGCTTGACAGGGGAAGGGTACGAGCAGTACTTC.

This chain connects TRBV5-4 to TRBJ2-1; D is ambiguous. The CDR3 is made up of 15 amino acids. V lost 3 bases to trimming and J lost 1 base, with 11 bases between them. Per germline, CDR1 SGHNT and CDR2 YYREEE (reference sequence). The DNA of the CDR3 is TGTGCCAGCAGCTGGTACGCGAATTCCTACAATGAGCAGTTCTTC. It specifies CASSWYANSYNEQFF.

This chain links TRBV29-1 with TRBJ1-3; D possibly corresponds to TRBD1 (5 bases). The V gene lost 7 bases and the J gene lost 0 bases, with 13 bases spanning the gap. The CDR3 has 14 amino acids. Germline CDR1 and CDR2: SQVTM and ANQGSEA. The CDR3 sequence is CSARTPSSGNTIYF. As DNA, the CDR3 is TGCAGCGCCCGGACACCAAGCTCTGGAAACACCATATATTTT. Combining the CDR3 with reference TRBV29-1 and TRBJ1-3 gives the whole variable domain SAVISQKPSRDICQRGTSLTIQCQVDSQVTMMFWYRQQPGQSLTLIATANQGSEATYESGFVIDKFPISRPNLTFSTLTVSNMSPEDSSIYLCSARTPSSGNTIYFGEGSWLTVV.